This T cell receptor beta chain was sequenced for a study of T cell changes during pregnancy in multiple sclerosis. TCRdb keeps only in-frame clones here, not all; method: immunoSEQ multiplex PCR. The sample has approximately 27,000 clones, more than 90% seen once; the top ten hold around 0.71%. With 0 bases clipped from V and 4 bases from J, the junction kept 17 bases outside the gene matches. Per the germline V gene, CDR1 is MGHRA and CDR2 is YSYEKL. The CDR3 runs to 20 residues. Specimen: CD4+ T cells from peripheral blood mononuclear cells, collected in the first trimester of pregnancy. The TCR was taken from a female donor with multiple sclerosis, enrolled in a pregnancy study. The chain employs TRBV4-1 and TRBJ2-4; the match to TRBD1 covers 8 bases. The CDR3 region has the DNA TGCGCCAGCAGCCAAGATCGACGGCGGACAGGGTCAACGTCAAAAAACATTCAGTACTTC. Its protein is CASSQDRRRTGSTSKNIQYF.